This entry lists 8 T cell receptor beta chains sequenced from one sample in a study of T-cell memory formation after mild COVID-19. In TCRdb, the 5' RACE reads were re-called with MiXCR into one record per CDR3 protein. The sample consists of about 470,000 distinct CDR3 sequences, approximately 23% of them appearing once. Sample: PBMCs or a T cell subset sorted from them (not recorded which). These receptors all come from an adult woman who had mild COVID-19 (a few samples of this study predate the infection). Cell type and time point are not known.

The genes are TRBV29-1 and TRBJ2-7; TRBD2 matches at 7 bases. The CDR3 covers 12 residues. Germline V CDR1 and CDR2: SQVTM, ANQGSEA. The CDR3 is CTLLGGGYEQYF. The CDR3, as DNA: TGCACCCTGCTTGGGGGGGGCTACGAGCAGTACTTC.

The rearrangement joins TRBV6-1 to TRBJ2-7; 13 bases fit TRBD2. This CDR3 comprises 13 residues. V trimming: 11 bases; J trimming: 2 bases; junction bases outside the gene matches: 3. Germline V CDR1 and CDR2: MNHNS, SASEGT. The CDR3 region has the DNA TGTGCCTCGGGACTAGCGGGGACCTACGAGCAGTACTTC. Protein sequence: CASGLAGTYEQYF.

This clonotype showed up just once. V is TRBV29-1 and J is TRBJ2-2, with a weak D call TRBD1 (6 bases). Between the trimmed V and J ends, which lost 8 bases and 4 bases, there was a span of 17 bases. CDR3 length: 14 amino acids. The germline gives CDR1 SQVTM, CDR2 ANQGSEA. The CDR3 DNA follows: TGCAGCTCCCGTGAGAGAGGGGGCACCGGGGAGCTGTTTTTT. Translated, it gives CSSRERGGTGELFF.

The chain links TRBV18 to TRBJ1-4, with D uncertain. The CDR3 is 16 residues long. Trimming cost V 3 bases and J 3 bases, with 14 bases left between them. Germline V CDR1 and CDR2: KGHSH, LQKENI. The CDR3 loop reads CASSPGSGVSNEKLFF. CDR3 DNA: TGTGCCAGCTCACCGGGTTCGGGCGTTTCTAATGAAAAACTGTTTTTT.

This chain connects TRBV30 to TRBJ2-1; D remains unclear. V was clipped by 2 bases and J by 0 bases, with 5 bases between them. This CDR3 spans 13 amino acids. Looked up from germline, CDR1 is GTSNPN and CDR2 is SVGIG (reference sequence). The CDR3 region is CAWSSSSYNEQFF. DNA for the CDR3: TGTGCCTGGAGTTCGAGCTCCTACAATGAGCAGTTCTTC.

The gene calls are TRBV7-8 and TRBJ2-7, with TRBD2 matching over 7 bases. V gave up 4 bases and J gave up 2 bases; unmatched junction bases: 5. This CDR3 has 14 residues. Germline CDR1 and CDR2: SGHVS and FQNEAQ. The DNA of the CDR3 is TGTGCCAGCAGCTGGGGGGACTACCCCTACGAGCAGTACTTC. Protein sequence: CASSWGDYPYEQYF.

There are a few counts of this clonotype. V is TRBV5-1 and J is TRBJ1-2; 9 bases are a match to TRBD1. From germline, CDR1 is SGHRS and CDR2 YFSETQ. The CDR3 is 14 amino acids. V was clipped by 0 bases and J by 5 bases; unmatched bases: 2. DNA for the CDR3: TGCGCCAGCAGCTTGGGGGACAGGGTGTATGGCTACACCTTC. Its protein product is CASSLGDRVYGYTF.

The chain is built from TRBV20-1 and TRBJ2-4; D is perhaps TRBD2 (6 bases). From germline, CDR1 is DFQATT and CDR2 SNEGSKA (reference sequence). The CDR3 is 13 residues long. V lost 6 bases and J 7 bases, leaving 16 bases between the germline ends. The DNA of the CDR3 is TGCAGTGCCCCCTCGGCGGGGTTGAACATTCAGTACTTC. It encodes CSAPSAGLNIQYF.